The 27 T cell receptor beta chains reported below all come from one sample, sequenced in a study of regulatory T cells in long-lasting Graves disease. CDR3-region Arm-PCR and iRepertoire HTBI primers produced the TCR beta libraries. TCRdb passed the multiplex PCR reads through MiXCR, listing each CDR3 protein once. The table lists around 250,000 distinct CDR3 sequences, around 16% of them singletons. As for time point: newly diagnosed GD, antithyroid drugs for less than 3 months. Extracted PBMC RNA gave rise to the TCR library. The sequenced sample was peripheral blood mononuclear cells (PBMCs), obtained at new diagnosis, from a patient treated with antithyroid drugs. These receptor sequences come from a female donor with Graves disease.

Ten or more counts support this clonotype. J is TRBJ2-7 and V is TRBV6-1; either TRBD1 or TRBD2 may supply D (5 bases each). CDR3 length: 13 residues. Germline values: CDR1 MNHNS, CDR2 SASEGT. The V and J ends lost 6 bases and 6 bases respectively, with 15 bases between them. CDR3 residues: CASSRDSGGEQYF. The DNA of the CDR3 is TGTGCCAGCAGCCGAGACAGTGGGGGCGAGCAGTACTTC.

This clonotype was counted many times. As DNA, the CDR3 is TGTGCCAGCAGCCAAGCGGGACATGCAGACACTGAAGCTTTCTTT. Translated, it gives CASSQAGHADTEAFF. The chain links TRBV14 to TRBJ1-1, with D perhaps matching TRBD1 (6 bases). Trimming removed 1 base at V and 3 bases at J, with 12 bases between. The CDR3 is made up of 15 amino acids. Germline V CDR1 and CDR2: SGHDN, FVKESK.

This clonotype has a count of ten or more. V is TRBV7-3 and J is TRBJ2-1; 8 bases line up with TRBD1. Germline-derived CDR1 and CDR2 are SGHTA and FQGTGA. The V and J ends lost 4 bases and 8 bases, in that order; junction bases with no gene match: 7. The CDR3 extends over 14 amino acids. In DNA, the CDR3 is TGTGCCAGCAGCTCCGGACAGGGTAAGGATGAGCAGTTCTTC. Protein sequence: CASSSGQGKDEQFF.

The table lists this clonotype with many counts. The CDR3 spells CASSLVAGNTDTQYF. CDR3 DNA sequence: TGCGCCAGCAGCTTGGTGGCGGGCAACACAGATACGCAGTATTTT. J is TRBJ2-3 and V is TRBV5-1; TRBD2 is a possible D gene (5 bases). Germline-derived CDR1 and CDR2 are SGHRS and YFSETQ. The CDR3 is 15 residues long. Trimming left V 0 bases short and J 2 bases short, with 10 bases between.

About this clonotype itself: One base away lies a much larger clone, so this may be a sequencing read error. CDR3 sequence: CASRFIHSQETQYF. The CDR3 DNA sequence: TGTGCCAGCAGGTTCATACATAGCCAAGAGACCCAGTACTTC. The chain combines TRBV5-5 with TRBJ2-5; D ambiguous. The CDR3 contains 14 residues. Germline V CDR1 and CDR2: SGHKS, YYEKEE (reference sequence). V was cut by 5 bases and J by 1 base, with 12 bases left in between.

This clonotype was counted ten times or more. The gene calls are TRBV20-1 and TRBJ2-1; 8 nucleotides agree with TRBD2. Germline V gene lookup returns CDR1 DFQATT and CDR2 SNEGSKA (reference sequence). Unmatched junction bases numbered 4, after V lost 5 bases and J lost 1 base. The CDR3 extends over 14 amino acids. In DNA, the CDR3 is TGCAGTGCTGCGTTAGCGGGATCCTACAATGAGCAGTTCTTC. This gives the protein CSAALAGSYNEQFF.

This clonotype was seen repeatedly, ten times or more. V gene TRBV12-3 or TRBV12-4 combines with J gene TRBJ2-1; a possible D gene is TRBD2 (5 bases). Trimming took off 4 bases at V and 8 bases at J, with 21 bases between the two ends. The CDR3 totals 16 residues. The CDR3 DNA sequence: TGTGCCAGCAGTTCCCCTTATCGCAGGAGGAGCGATGAGCAGTTCTTC. This codes for CASSSPYRRRSDEQFF.

The sample holds many counts of this clonotype. CDR3 DNA sequence: TGTGCCAGCAGCTTATTCGCCCAAGGAGGTGAGCAGTTCTTC. Its translation is CASSLFAQGGEQFF. V is TRBV7-8 and J is TRBJ2-1; the D gene is possibly TRBD2 (5 bases). The CDR3 is made up of 14 amino acids. Trimming removed 2 bases from V and 9 bases from J, with 14 bases in between. Per germline, CDR1 SGHVS and CDR2 FQNEAQ.

There are many counts of this clonotype. The gene calls are TRBV19 and TRBJ1-2, with unresolved D. Germline CDR1 reads LNHDA; CDR2 reads SQIVND (reference sequence). This CDR3 has 16 residues. Between the trimmed V and J ends, which lost 4 bases and 7 bases, there was a span of 22 bases. The CDR3 loop is CASSTPIFLPDIGYTF. CDR3 DNA: TGTGCCAGTAGTACCCCGATATTCTTGCCCGATATTGGCTACACCTTC.

This clonotype was seen only a few times. The gene calls are TRBV11-3 and TRBJ1-4; no firm D call. There are 14 residues in the CDR3. Trimming stripped 4 bases from V and 8 bases from J, with 14 bases between. Germline CDR1 reads SGHNT; CDR2 reads YENEEA. CDR3 loop: CASSSQQVGEKLFF. CDR3 nucleotide sequence: TGTGCCAGCAGCTCCCAGCAGGTGGGGGAAAAACTGTTTTTT.

This clonotype was detected many times. The chain recombines TRBV28 with TRBJ2-2; TRBD2 might be the D (6 bases). Germline CDR1 and CDR2: MDHEN and SYDVKM. V was shortened by 7 bases and J by 1 base, with 19 bases between the two germline ends. The CDR3 runs to 17 residues. CDR3 nucleotide sequence: TGTGCCAGCATCACTCCAACTAGCCGGATGAACACCGGGGAGCTGTTTTTT. It encodes CASITPTSRMNTGELFF.

This clonotype was found many times. The J gene is TRBJ1-1, the V gene TRBV7-3; 8 positions agree with TRBD1. Per germline, CDR1 SGHTA and CDR2 FQGTGA. CDR3 length equals 15 residues. V was clipped by 5 bases and J by 1 base; unmatched bases: 6. The DNA for the CDR3 is TGTGCCAGCAGCCCTACCGGGACAGGGAACACTGAAGCTTTCTTT. Its protein is CASSPTGTGNTEAFF.

This clonotype came up many times. The J gene is TRBJ2-7, the V gene TRBV6-1, with 8 bases lining up with TRBD1. The length of the CDR3 is 13 residues. Germline lookup yields CDR1 MNHNS and CDR2 SASEGT. Trimming at V came to 7 bases and at J to 7 bases, leaving 9 bases not matched to a gene. The DNA for the CDR3 is TGTGCCAGCAAAAAAGGACAGGGTGTAGAGCAGTACTTC. Its protein is CASKKGQGVEQYF.

There are a few counts of this clonotype. The gene calls are TRBV20-1 and TRBJ1-6, with 10 bases that match TRBD1. J was trimmed by 0 bases and V by 2 bases; bases with no gene match: 13. The CDR3 contains 20 residues. Germline lookup yields CDR1 DFQATT and CDR2 SNEGSKA (reference sequence). The CDR3 loop is CSARHHRDRGFSSYNSPLHF. Written as DNA, the CDR3 is TGCAGTGCTAGACATCACCGGGACAGGGGTTTTAGCTCCTATAATTCACCCCTCCACTTT.

This clonotype appeared many times. This rearrangement joins TRBV28 to TRBJ1-1; D is unclear. This CDR3 is built from 17 residues. Per germline, CDR1 MDHEN and CDR2 SYDVKM. Trimming removed 5 bases at V and 5 bases at J, with 24 bases between. The DNA for the CDR3 is TGTGCCAGCAGTCCAGACCGGGAGATAAGGCCTAGGACTGAAGCTTTCTTT. It codes for CASSPDREIRPRTEAFF.

At least ten counts were recorded for this clonotype. V and J are TRBV11-3 and TRBJ2-6; D remains ambiguous. CDR1 is SGHNT and CDR2 is YENEEA in the germline V gene. The CDR3 sequence is 15 residues long. The germline V and J ends were trimmed by 5 bases and 1 base, with 9 bases remaining between them. CDR3 loop: CASSRAHSGANVLTF. The CDR3 region has the DNA TGTGCCAGCAGCCGGGCTCATTCTGGGGCCAACGTCCTGACTTTC.

This clonotype was observed a handful of times. With a much larger clone just one base away, this may be a read error. The V call is TRBV30, the J call TRBJ1-1, with D unresolved. This CDR3 is 14 amino acids long. Germline CDR1 reads GTSNPN; CDR2 reads SVGIG (reference sequence). The V gene lost 4 bases and the J gene lost 6 bases, with 18 bases spanning the gap. This CDR3 reads CAWTSGKEGAEAFF. In DNA, the CDR3 is TGTGCCTGGACCTCCGGTAAGGAAGGCGCTGAAGCTTTCTTT.

This clonotype occurred many times. The rearrangement uses TRBV20-1 and TRBJ2-5, with TRBD2 identical over 11 bases. With V trimmed by 5 bases and J by 2 bases, 4 bases remained unmatched. Germline loops: CDR1 DFQATT, CDR2 SNEGSKA (reference sequence). The CDR3 extends over 14 amino acids. CDR3 nucleotides: TGCAGTGCTTCCGGGACTAGCGGTCAAGAGACCCAGTACTTC. It encodes CSASGTSGQETQYF.

This clonotype has ten or more counts. The rearrangement links TRBV4-2 to TRBJ2-1; 8 bases are shared with TRBD2. The CDR3 consists of 15 residues. Germline V gives CDR1 LGHNA, CDR2 YNFKEQ. V shed 2 bases and J 7 bases; nucleotides not matched to a gene: 7. CDR3 bases: TGTGCCAGCAGCCAATCCAGCGGGAGAACTAATGAGCAGTTCTTC. This translates into CASSQSSGRTNEQFF.

There are many counts of this clonotype. The V and J genes are TRBV7-6 and TRBJ2-5; 7 bases are shared with TRBD1. Germline trimming cut 2 bases from V and 4 bases from J; bases unmatched to any gene: 7. CDR1 and CDR2 from the germline V gene are SGHVS and FNYEAQ. The CDR3 consists of 15 residues. The CDR3 sequence: CASSLIRDRGETQYF. The CDR3 bases are TGTGCCAGCAGCTTAATCCGGGACAGAGGAGAGACCCAGTACTTC.

This clonotype was detected ten times or more. The chain couples TRBV7-3 to TRBJ1-4, with unresolved D. This CDR3 has 16 residues. Between the trimmed V and J ends, which lost 5 bases and 8 bases, there was a span of 21 bases. Germline V gives CDR1 SGHTA, CDR2 FQGTGA. CDR3 DNA: TGTGCCAGCAGCCCTGTTCCCCAGGCGTTAGAAGAAAAACTGTTTTTT. It is translated as CASSPVPQALEEKLFF.

This clonotype appeared many times. V gene TRBV27 combines with J gene TRBJ2-1; no reliable D call. Germline V gene sequence: CDR1 MNHEY, CDR2 SMNVEV (reference sequence). The V gene lost 6 bases and the J gene lost 8 bases, with 14 bases spanning the gap. CDR3 size: 13 residues. CDR3 sequence (DNA): TGTGCCAGCAGCCCCCACCCCATCTATGAGCAGTTCTTC. Amino acid sequence: CASSPHPIYEQFF.

This chain joins TRBV2 and TRBJ2-7; 7 bases align to TRBD2. V shed 8 bases, J shed 10 bases, and the junction held 14 bases outside the gene matches. The CDR3 runs 13 residues. CDR1 SNHLY and CDR2 FYNNEI come from the germline V gene. CDR3 bases: TGTGCCAGCGTGTTGACTAGCTTCCACGCCCAGTACTTC. Its protein is CASVLTSFHAQYF.

This clonotype was detected many times. The chain links TRBV2 to TRBJ2-5, with D perhaps TRBD1 or TRBD2 (5 bases each). V lost 8 bases and J 1 base, leaving 11 bases between the germline ends. The CDR3 runs 13 residues. From germline, CDR1 is SNHLY and CDR2 FYNNEI. CDR3 DNA: TGTGCCAGCCGAGTGGGGGTCCAAGAGACCCAGTACTTC. Protein sequence: CASRVGVQETQYF.

This clonotype occurred many times. The rearrangement uses TRBV20-1 and TRBJ2-7, with 7 bases lining up with TRBD2. V trimming: 0 bases; J trimming: 2 bases; junction bases outside the gene matches: 10. Looked up from germline, CDR1 is DFQATT and CDR2 is SNEGSKA (reference sequence). There are 16 residues in the CDR3. The CDR3 nucleotides read TGCAGTGCTAGAGATCGGCGGCTAGCGGACACCTACGAGCAGTACTTC. Its protein product is CSARDRRLADTYEQYF.

This clonotype was detected many times. The chain joins TRBV20-1 to TRBJ1-5; weak D call: TRBD1 (5 bases). CDR1 is DFQATT and CDR2 is SNEGSKA in the germline V gene (reference sequence). The CDR3 runs 15 residues. V was cut by 0 bases and J by 9 bases, with 18 bases left in between. The CDR3: CSARDPRGTVGPQHF. CDR3 DNA: TGCAGTGCTAGAGATCCGAGAGGGACCGTAGGGCCCCAGCATTTT.

At least ten counts were recorded for this clonotype. This CDR3 reads CATSDFSGDRGETQYF. The DNA for the CDR3 is TGTGCCACCAGTGATTTTTCAGGGGATCGGGGAGAGACCCAGTACTTC. The chain carries TRBV24-1 and TRBJ2-5; D possibly corresponds to TRBD1 (6 bases). The germline V gene encodes CDR1 KGHDR and CDR2 SFDVKD. The V gene lost 1 base and the J gene lost 4 bases, with 15 bases spanning the gap. CDR3 length: 16 amino acids.